These 8 T cell receptor beta chains were sequenced from one sample in a study of T cell responses to AZD1222 COVID-19 vaccine. This table comes from immunoSEQ multiplex PCR, and its TCRdb copy is limited to in-frame clones, with some not included. The sample lists 160,000 or so clones, 90% occurring once. This specimen consisted of peripheral blood, obtained on day 0 of AZD1222 vaccination. These receptors came from an adult in good health.

The CDR3 region has the DNA TGCGCCAGCAGACCCCGCAAGGGGGTGGCTGAAGCTTTCTTT. Its translation: CASRPRKGVAEAFF. This rearrangement joins TRBV4-1 to TRBJ1-1, with D maybe TRBD1 (6 bases). This CDR3 spans 14 amino acids. V was shortened by 6 bases and J by 6 bases, with 17 bases between the two germline ends. From germline, CDR1 is MGHRA and CDR2 YSYEKL.

The chain recombines TRBV19 with TRBJ1-1, with D possibly matching TRBD1 (6 bases). The germline V and J ends were trimmed by 5 bases and 1 base, with 14 bases remaining between them. Germline CDR1 is LNHDA and CDR2 is SQIVND (reference sequence). The CDR3 spans 15 residues. In DNA, the CDR3 is TGTGCCAGTAGTGATTGGTGGGGACAGAACACTGAAGCTTTCTTT. Translating it yields CASSDWWGQNTEAFF.

The chain joins TRBV30 to TRBJ1-5; D gene uncertain. The ends were cut back, 0 bases at V and 6 bases at J, with 12 bases in the middle. The CDR3 has 14 amino acids. Per the germline V gene, CDR1 is GTSNPN and CDR2 is SVGIG (reference sequence). The CDR3 DNA sequence: TGTGCCTGGAGTGTAAAAGGGTTGGGTCAGCCCCAGCATTTT. It is translated as CAWSVKGLGQPQHF. The full variable domain, completed using reference TRBV30 and TRBJ1-5, is SQTIHQWPATLVQPVGSPLSLECTVEGTSNPNLYWYRQAAGRGLQLLFYSVGIGQISSEVPQNLSASRPQDRQFILSSKKLLLSDSGFYLCAWSVKGLGQPQHFGDGTRLSIL.

The chain carries TRBV19 and TRBJ1-5; perhaps TRBD1 as D (6 bases). Trimming removed 7 bases at V and 4 bases at J, with 23 bases between. The CDR3 contains 17 residues. CDR1 is LNHDA, CDR2 SQIVND, per germline (reference sequence). CDR3 sequence reads: CASTPALGTTHNQPQHF. The CDR3 coding sequence is TGTGCCAGTACCCCAGCCCTCGGGACAACCCATAATCAGCCCCAGCATTTT.

The chain joins TRBV5-8 to TRBJ1-1; D is ambiguous. Germline V gene lookup returns CDR1 SGHTS and CDR2 YDEGEE. Trimming cost V 2 bases and J 3 bases, with 8 bases left between them. The CDR3 contains 13 residues. The CDR3 nucleotides are TGTGCCAGCAGCTTTAGGACCTACACTGAAGCTTTCTTT. The encoded protein is CASSFRTYTEAFF.

A few counts support this clone. This chain joins TRBV4-1 and TRBJ2-7, with TRBD2 matching over 10 bases. The CDR3 has 16 residues. With V trimmed by 4 bases and J by 5 bases, 11 bases remained unmatched. CDR1 and CDR2 (germline): MGHRA, YSYEKL. The CDR3 DNA reads as TGCGCCAGCAGCCTGGCCCCTAGCGGGAGTGAAGACGAGCAGTACTTC. This encodes CASSLAPSGSEDEQYF.

In regard to this clone: At one of its ends the junction is not consistent with the germline gene, which may arise from a read error. This chain joins TRBV7-8 and TRBJ1-1, with a weak D call TRBD1 (6 bases). Germline V gene sequence: CDR1 SGHVS, CDR2 FQNEAQ. The CDR3 spans 16 residues. CDR3 DNA: TGTGCCAGCAACTTAGGGGGTTTCAGGACGAACACTGAAGCTTTCTTT. Its translation: CASNLGGFRTNTEAFF.

Only a few counts were recorded for this clone. As DNA, the CDR3 is TGTGCCAGCAGTGACTCGACTAGCAATGAGCAGTTCTTC. This codes for CASSDSTSNEQFF. The genes are TRBV6-4 and TRBJ2-1, with D possibly matching TRBD2 (6 bases). Germline CDR1 is MRHNA and CDR2 is SNTAGT. The ends were cut back, 0 bases at V and 6 bases at J, with 6 bases in the middle. The CDR3 has 13 residues.